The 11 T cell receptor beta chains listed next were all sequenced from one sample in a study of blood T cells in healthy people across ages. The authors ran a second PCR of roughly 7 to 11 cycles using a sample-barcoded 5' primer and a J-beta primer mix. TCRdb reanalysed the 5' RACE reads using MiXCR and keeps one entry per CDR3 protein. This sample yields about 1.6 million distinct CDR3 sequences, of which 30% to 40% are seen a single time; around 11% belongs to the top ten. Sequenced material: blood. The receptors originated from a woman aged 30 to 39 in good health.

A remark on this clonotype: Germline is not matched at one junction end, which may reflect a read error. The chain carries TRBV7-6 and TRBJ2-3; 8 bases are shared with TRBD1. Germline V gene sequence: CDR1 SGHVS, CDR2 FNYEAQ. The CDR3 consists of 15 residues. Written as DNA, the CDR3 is TGTGCCAACAGCCCAGGGACAGGCCGAAGAGATACGCAGTATTTT. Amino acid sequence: CANSPGTGRRDTQYF.

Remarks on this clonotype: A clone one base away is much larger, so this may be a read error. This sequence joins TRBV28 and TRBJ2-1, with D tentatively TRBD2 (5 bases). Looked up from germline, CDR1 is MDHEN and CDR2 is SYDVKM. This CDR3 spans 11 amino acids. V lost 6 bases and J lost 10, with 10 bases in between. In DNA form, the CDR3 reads TGTGCCAGCAGGTTAGGAGGCGAGCAGTTCTTC. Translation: CASRLGGEQFF.

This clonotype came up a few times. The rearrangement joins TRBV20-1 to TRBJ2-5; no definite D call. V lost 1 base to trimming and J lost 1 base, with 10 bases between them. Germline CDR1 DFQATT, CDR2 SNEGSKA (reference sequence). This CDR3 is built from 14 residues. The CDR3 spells CSARGRWGQETQYF. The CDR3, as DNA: TGCAGTGCTAGAGGTAGATGGGGCCAAGAGACCCAGTACTTC.

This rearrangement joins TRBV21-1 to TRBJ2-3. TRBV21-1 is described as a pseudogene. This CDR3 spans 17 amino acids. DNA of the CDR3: TGTGCCAGCAGCAAAGGCGCCAGACACATTAGCACAGATACGCAGTATTTT. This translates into CASSKGARHISTDTQYF.

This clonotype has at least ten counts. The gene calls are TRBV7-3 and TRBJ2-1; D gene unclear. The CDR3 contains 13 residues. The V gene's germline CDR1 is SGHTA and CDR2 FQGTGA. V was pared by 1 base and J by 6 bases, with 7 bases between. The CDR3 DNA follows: TGTGCCAGCAGCTTAAATAATGCCAATGAGCAGTTCTTC. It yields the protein CASSLNNANEQFF. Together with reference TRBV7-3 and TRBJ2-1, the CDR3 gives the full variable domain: GAGVSQTPSNKVTEKGKYVELRCDPISGHTALYWYRQSLGQGPEFLIYFQGTGAADDSGLPNDRFFAVRPEGSVSTLKIQRTERGDSAVYLCASSLNNANEQFFGPGTRLTVL.

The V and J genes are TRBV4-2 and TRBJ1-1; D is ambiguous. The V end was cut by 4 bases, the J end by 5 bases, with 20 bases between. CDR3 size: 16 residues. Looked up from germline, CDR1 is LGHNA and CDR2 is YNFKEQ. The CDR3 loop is CASSLILLAAGTEAFF. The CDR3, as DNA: TGTGCCAGCAGCCTCATCCTTCTAGCAGCTGGGACTGAAGCTTTCTTT.

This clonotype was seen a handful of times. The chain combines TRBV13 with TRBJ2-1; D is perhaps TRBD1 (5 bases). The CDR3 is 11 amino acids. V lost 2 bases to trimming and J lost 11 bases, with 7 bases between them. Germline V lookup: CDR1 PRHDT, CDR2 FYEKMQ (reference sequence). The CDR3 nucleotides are TGTGCCAGCAGCTTAAGGGGCAAGCAGTTCTTC. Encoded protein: CASSLRGKQFF.

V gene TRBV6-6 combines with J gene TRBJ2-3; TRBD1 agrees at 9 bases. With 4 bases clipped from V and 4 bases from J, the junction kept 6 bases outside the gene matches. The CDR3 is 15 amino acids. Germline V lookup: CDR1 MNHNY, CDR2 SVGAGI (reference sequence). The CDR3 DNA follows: TGTGCCAGCAGTTTAAGGACAGGGGTCCCAGATACGCAGTATTTT. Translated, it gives CASSLRTGVPDTQYF.

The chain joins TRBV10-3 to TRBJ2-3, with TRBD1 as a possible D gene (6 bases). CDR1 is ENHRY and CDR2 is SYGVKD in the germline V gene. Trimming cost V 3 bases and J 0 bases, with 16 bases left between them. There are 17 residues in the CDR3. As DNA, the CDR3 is TGTGCCATCAGTGATACCAGGGGAGAAATTAGCACAGATACGCAGTATTTT. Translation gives CAISDTRGEISTDTQYF.

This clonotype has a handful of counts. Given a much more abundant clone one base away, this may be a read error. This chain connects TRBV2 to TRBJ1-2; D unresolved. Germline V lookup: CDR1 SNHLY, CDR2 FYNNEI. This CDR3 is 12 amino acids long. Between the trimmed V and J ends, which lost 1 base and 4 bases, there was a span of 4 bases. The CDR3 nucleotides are TGTGCCAGCAGTGAAGGGGTCTATGGCTACACCTTC. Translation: CASSEGVYGYTF.

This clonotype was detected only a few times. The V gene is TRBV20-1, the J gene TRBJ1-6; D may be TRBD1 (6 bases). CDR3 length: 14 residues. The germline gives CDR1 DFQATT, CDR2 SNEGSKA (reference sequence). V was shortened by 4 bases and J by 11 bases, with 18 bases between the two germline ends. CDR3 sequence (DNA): TGCAGTGCTACACCCGGGGGGCTTTGGACACCCCTCCACTTT. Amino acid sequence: CSATPGGLWTPLHF.